Listed here are 10 T cell receptor beta chains from one sample, sequenced in a study of identifying expanded T cells in peripheral blood. This table comes from immunoSEQ multiplex PCR, and its TCRdb copy is limited to in-frame clones, with some not included. This table has approximately 100,000 clones, about 87% appearing once. The sample comprised blood. The receptors come from a person aged 18-70 years in good health.

CDR3 DNA: TGTGCCAGCAGTTTAGTCGATCAGCCCCAGCATTTT. Amino acids: CASSLVDQPQHF. The rearrangement links TRBV28 to TRBJ1-5, with D uncertain. The germline gives CDR1 MDHEN, CDR2 SYDVKM. V was clipped by 2 bases and J by 5 bases, with 4 bases between them. CDR3 size: 12 residues.

The rearrangement joins TRBV5-1 to TRBJ2-3; D ambiguous. This CDR3 spans 13 amino acids. Germline CDR1 SGHRS, CDR2 YFSETQ. V was trimmed by 0 bases and J by 5 bases, leaving 7 bases between them. The chain's CDR3 is CASSLGRGDTQYF. The CDR3 region has the DNA TGCGCCAGCAGCTTGGGCCGTGGAGATACGCAGTATTTT.

The chain is built from TRBV19 and TRBJ1-1; D is unclear. The V and J ends lost 6 bases and 4 bases respectively, with 15 bases between them. This CDR3 has 14 residues. Per germline, CDR1 LNHDA and CDR2 SQIVND (reference sequence). The CDR3 loop is CASRGLNGGTEAFF. The CDR3 region has the DNA TGTGCCAGTAGAGGACTAAACGGCGGCACTGAAGCTTTCTTT.

In this sample, this clone turned up once. The gene calls are TRBV6-5 and TRBJ1-6; 10 nucleotides match TRBD1. This CDR3 is 15 amino acids long. CDR1 MNHEY and CDR2 SVGAGI come from the germline V gene. The V gene end was trimmed by 7 bases and the J gene end by 8 bases; junction bases not matched to a gene: 8. Here the CDR3 DNA reads TGTGCCAGCAAGGGGACGGGACAGGGGTATTCACCCCTCCACTTT. Its translation: CASKGTGQGYSPLHF.

DNA for the CDR3: TGTGCCAGCAGCTTGTCCCCCGGGCCAGGGTATAGCAGTGAGCAGTTCTTC. Translation gives CASSLSPGPGYSSEQFF. The chain recombines TRBV7-8 with TRBJ2-1, with D possibly being TRBD1 (5 bases). V was pared by 3 bases and J by 9 bases, with 24 bases between. Looked up from germline, CDR1 is SGHVS and CDR2 is FQNEAQ. This CDR3 contains 17 residues.

This sequence joins TRBV11-2 and TRBJ1-3; TRBD1 is a possible D gene (5 bases). Trimming took off 5 bases at V and 3 bases at J, with 14 bases between the two ends. Germline V CDR1 and CDR2: SGHAT, FQNNGV. This CDR3 spans 15 amino acids. The CDR3 nucleotides read TGTGCCAGCAGCCTTCAGGGATCGTATGGAAACACCATATATTTT. It encodes CASSLQGSYGNTIYF.

V is TRBV6-1 and J is TRBJ1-1; TRBD1 might be the D (6 bases). Trimming took 5 bases from V and 6 from J, leaving 7 bases between them. The CDR3 runs to 11 residues. The germline V gene encodes CDR1 MNHNS and CDR2 SASEGT. This CDR3 reads CASSRTAEAFF. CDR3 DNA sequence: TGTGCCAGCAGTAGGACAGCTGAAGCTTTCTTT.

The chain combines TRBV6-1 with TRBJ1-2; weak D call: TRBD1 (6 bases). The CDR3 has 13 residues. Deletions cut 5 bases from V and 3 bases from J, with 10 bases between. CDR1 is MNHNS, CDR2 SASEGT, per germline. CDR3 sequence: CASSPRTDYGYTF. For the CDR3, the DNA is TGTGCCAGCAGTCCTCGGACAGACTATGGCTACACCTTC.

This chain uses TRBV4-2 with TRBJ1-1; no firm D call. The germline CDR1 and CDR2 sequences are LGHNA and YNFKEQ. Trimming removed 1 base from V and 10 bases from J, with 10 bases in between. There are 12 residues in the CDR3. The CDR3 DNA reads TGTGCCAGCAGCCAAGGGACGGCGGGAGCTTTCTTT. It specifies CASSQGTAGAFF.

This clone has more than one count but fewer than ten. The rearrangement uses TRBV7-9 and TRBJ1-1, with TRBD1 as a possible D gene (6 bases). V was pared by 7 bases and J by 0 bases, with 12 bases between. This CDR3 has 14 amino acids. Germline CDR1 reads SEHNR; CDR2 reads FQNEAQ (reference sequence). The CDR3 DNA follows: TGTGCCAGCACCCGGGGGCTGGTGAACACTGAAGCTTTCTTT. Amino acids: CASTRGLVNTEAFF.